The 15 T cell receptor beta chains given below trace back to one sample, sequenced in a study of response to subunit inactivated influenza vaccine. Each CDR3 protein gets one entry after TCRdb re-called the RT-PCR reads with MiXCR. Altogether 500,000 to 600,000 distinct CDR3 sequences are present, about an eighth being singletons, with the ten largest covering around 9.6%. This specimen consisted of PBMCs from blood, obtained on the day of vaccination. These receptors all stem from a man aged 50 to 59 who received an inactivated influenza vaccine.

The chain combines TRBV6-1 with TRBJ2-2; 8 nucleotides agree with TRBD2. The CDR3 is made up of 16 amino acids. CDR1 and CDR2 (germline): MNHNS, SASEGT. V shed 6 bases and J 5 bases; nucleotides not matched to a gene: 11. The DNA of the CDR3 is TGTGCCAGCAGCCCCGACCAGCGGGAGTTTACCGGGGAGCTGTTTTTT. Its protein product is CASSPDQREFTGELFF.

This chain connects TRBV7-8 to TRBJ1-1; D is ambiguous. Germline CDR1 reads SGHVS; CDR2 reads FQNEAQ. There are 14 residues in the CDR3. Trimming took 5 bases from V and 3 from J, leaving 13 bases between them. CDR3 protein: CASSPGGAYTEAFF. The CDR3 DNA reads TGTGCCAGCAGCCCGGGAGGAGCTTACACTGAAGCTTTCTTT.

The CDR3 nucleotides read TGTGCCAGCACAGACTGGGACTCTGGGGCCAACGTCCTGACTTTC. This sequence encodes CASTDWDSGANVLTF. The gene calls are TRBV6-2 or TRBV6-3 and TRBJ2-6; D remains unclear. Germline V gene lookup returns CDR1 MNHEY and CDR2 SVGEGT. This CDR3 contains 15 residues. Deletions cut 7 bases from V and 0 bases from J, with 10 bases between.

This clonotype was detected only a few times. The genes are TRBV20-1 and TRBJ2-7; TRBD2 matches at 7 bases. From germline, CDR1 is DFQATT and CDR2 SNEGSKA (reference sequence). The CDR3 loop spans 14 amino acids. The junction had 9 bases not matched to a gene; V was cut back by 6 bases and J by 1 base. The CDR3 bases are TGCAGTGCCCTCCCACTAGCGTTATCCTACGAGCAGTACTTC. Protein: CSALPLALSYEQYF.

The chain recombines TRBV12-3 or TRBV12-4 with TRBJ2-3; no clear D. The V gene lost 5 bases and the J gene lost 9 bases, with 18 bases spanning the gap. The CDR3 extends over 14 amino acids. For the CDR3, the DNA is TGTGCCAGCAGTAGCCGAGTAAGCTCGTGGACGCAGTATTTT. Protein: CASSSRVSSWTQYF.

This clonotype was seen a handful of times. The rearrangement links TRBV6-1 to TRBJ1-5; 8 positions agree with TRBD1. This CDR3 contains 14 residues. V lost 7 bases, J lost 2 bases, and 4 bases stayed unmatched. Germline CDR1 reads MNHNS; CDR2 reads SASEGT. CDR3 residues: CASIETGGNQPQHF. In DNA form, the CDR3 reads TGTGCCAGCATCGAGACAGGGGGCAATCAGCCCCAGCATTTT.

The chain recombines TRBV24-1 with TRBJ2-2; D may be TRBD1 or TRBD2 (5 bases each). V lost 0 bases and J 4 bases, leaving 20 bases between the germline ends. The CDR3 has 19 residues. The germline CDR1 and CDR2 sequences are KGHDR and SFDVKD. The CDR3 sequence is CATSDLQIYSGQTTGELFF. The CDR3 nucleotides are TGTGCCACCAGTGATTTGCAAATTTACTCGGGGCAGACCACCGGGGAGCTGTTTTTT.

This clonotype was recorded a few times. This chain connects TRBV6-1 to TRBJ1-3, with D unclear. This CDR3 is built from 18 residues. Germline CDR1 is MNHNS and CDR2 is SASEGT. V was trimmed by 6 bases and J by 4 bases, leaving 25 bases between them. The CDR3 sequence: CASRPLGTAFYGGNTIYF. In nucleotides, the CDR3 is TGTGCCAGCAGGCCCTTGGGCACGGCCTTCTATGGAGGAAACACCATATATTTT.

This chain connects TRBV5-1 to TRBJ1-2; TRBD1 matches 7 bases. The CDR3 has 16 amino acids. The J segment lost 7 bases and the V segment lost 7 bases, leaving 19 bases of the junction unmatched. The germline V gene encodes CDR1 SGHRS and CDR2 YFSETQ. The CDR3 reads CASRPGGARGERGYTF. CDR3 sequence (DNA): TGCGCCAGCCGCCCAGGGGGGGCGCGTGGTGAACGTGGCTACACCTTC.

This clonotype turned up a few times. The chain uses TRBV7-8 and TRBJ2-3, with 10 bases matching TRBD1. Germline CDR1 is SGHVS and CDR2 is FQNEAQ. J lost 3 bases, V lost 3 bases, and 3 bases had no gene match. There are 15 residues in the CDR3. The CDR3 here is CASSLTGGATDTQYF. The CDR3 region has the DNA TGTGCCAGCAGCTTGACAGGGGGCGCAACAGATACGCAGTATTTT.

This clonotype was counted between two and nine times. The CDR3 is CASSPQTPSSGNTIYF. In DNA, the CDR3 is TGCGCCAGCAGCCCCCAGACACCAAGCTCTGGAAACACCATATATTTT. This rearrangement joins TRBV4-1 to TRBJ1-3; no definite D call. This CDR3 is built from 16 residues. V gave up 4 bases and J gave up 0 bases, with 13 bases separating them. CDR1 and CDR2 (germline): MGHRA, YSYEKL.

This clonotype was seen a few times. The V call is TRBV5-1, the J call TRBJ2-7; 9 bases align to TRBD1. The CDR3 contains 14 residues. The V segment lost 4 bases and the J segment 3 bases; nucleotides outside the gene matches: 5. Germline V lookup: CDR1 SGHRS, CDR2 YFSETQ. CDR3 in amino acids: CASSRWGQGYEQYF. CDR3 bases: TGCGCCAGCAGCCGGTGGGGACAGGGCTACGAGCAGTACTTC.

The chain combines TRBV4-3 with TRBJ1-3; D is uncertain. Trimming took 0 bases from V and 4 from J, leaving 10 bases between them. CDR1 is LGHNA, CDR2 YSLEER, per germline. The CDR3 length is 15 residues. CDR3 in DNA: TGCGCCAGCAGCCAAGAGTATCTGGGAGGAAACACCATATATTTT. Translated: CASSQEYLGGNTIYF.

The chain has TRBV5-6 and TRBJ2-5; 10 nucleotides match TRBD2. Germline V gene lookup returns CDR1 SGHDT and CDR2 YYEEEE. J lost 5 bases, V lost 3 bases, and 10 bases had no gene match. This CDR3 region has 16 residues. The CDR3: CASSSETSGVTETQYF. In DNA form, the CDR3 reads TGTGCCAGCAGCTCGGAAACTAGCGGGGTGACCGAGACCCAGTACTTC.

The chain links TRBV10-1 to TRBJ2-7; the D call may be TRBD1 or TRBD2 (5 bases each). The CDR3 sequence is 13 residues long. V was cut by 0 bases and J by 6 bases, with 9 bases left in between. CDR1 is WNHNN, CDR2 SYGVQD, per germline (reference sequence). The CDR3 reads CASSESGDPEQYF. CDR3 in DNA: TGCGCCAGCAGTGAGTCGGGGGATCCCGAGCAGTACTTC.